The table lists the clone carrying this T cell receptor beta chain with many counts. Its specificity is unknown. Trimming left V 0 bases short and J 0 bases short, with 6 bases between. CDR1 MNHEY and CDR2 SVGEGT come from the germline V gene. The CDR3 covers 16 residues. Amplified TCR beta CDR3 regions derived from RNA transcripts. First-round RT-PCR targeting the TCR CDR3 was performed with the HTBI primer set. TCRdb passed the multiplex PCR reads through MiXCR, listing each CDR3 protein once. The data show 490,000 or so distinct CDR3 sequences, 46% seen once. The data were taken from a study of T cells in Graves' hyperthyroidism and ophthalmopathy. Whole-study results and caveats: Blood also showed most of the thyroid clonotypes that were expanded above 0.001.

Exclusions: uncontrolled infection, other autoimmune disease, pregnancy, lactation. Clinicians diagnosed patients from clinical symptoms, serum thyroxine and TRAb, thyroid ultrasound and orbital computed tomography. Material for sequencing was peripheral blood or thyroid tissue (not recorded which). This chain uses TRBV6-2 or TRBV6-3 with TRBJ2-6; D ambiguous. The sequence came from an adult woman with Graves' disease, either hyperthyroidism or ophthalmopathy (not recorded which). The CDR3 spells CASSYSEDSGANVLTF. The CDR3 DNA reads as TGTGCCAGCAGTTACTCGGAAGACTCTGGGGCCAACGTCCTGACTTTC.